What follows describes a single T cell receptor (beta chain). Its cognate antigen is unknown. The data were taken from a study of shared clonotypes between healthy human individuals. This table comes from immunoSEQ multiplex PCR, and its TCRdb copy is limited to in-frame clones, with some not included. The sample shows about 2.1 million clones, just over 90% of them seen only once. Whole-study findings and limits: At large depth, rarefaction still showed sorted-subset sequencing to be incomplete. Across a handful of donors, naive CD4 shared around 5%, naive CD8 under 4%, memory CD4 roughly 2.5%, memory CD8 approximately 0.4%.

CD45RO negativity and positive selection for CCR7 defined naive CD8 cells, a population that excluded terminally differentiated effector memory CD45RA+ cells. Trimming at V came to 2 bases and at J to 3 bases, leaving 7 bases not matched to a gene. This CDR3 region has 16 residues. Looked up from germline, CDR1 is SNHLY and CDR2 is FYNNEI. The sequenced material came from naive CD8+ T cells from PBMCs. The TCR originated in a man aged 18 to 29 in good health. Some clones in this sample may be carry-over from other donors' samples. This chain links TRBV2 with TRBJ2-1; 7 positions agree with TRBD1. CDR3 sequence: CASSEPRTGRYNEQFF. CDR3 in DNA: TGTGCCAGCAGTGAACCGCGGACAGGACGCTACAATGAGCAGTTCTTC.